This passage covers 2 T cell receptor beta chains from one sample sequenced in a study of follicular helper T cells after annual influenza vaccination. Here immunoSEQ multiplex PCR was the method, and the copy in TCRdb shows in-frame clones only, minus some. Counted here are 12,000 to 15,000 clones, 70% to 85% occurring once; the ten biggest clones make up approximately 1.3%. Time point specified: 2014-2015 season, 7 days after vaccination. Specimen: CXCR5+ CD38- circulating T follicular helper cells from blood, collected 7 days after influenza vaccination. Subset denoted: circulating Tfh, non-naive CD4+CXCR5+PD-1+ (ICOS+CD38+ or ICOS-CD38-). These receptors were collected from an adult who received the influenza vaccine.

This chain joins TRBV6-1 and TRBJ2-3; 11 nucleotides match TRBD2. The CDR3 runs to 17 residues. The germline V gene encodes CDR1 MNHNS and CDR2 SASEGT. The V gene end was trimmed by 1 base and the J gene end by 1 base; junction bases not matched to a gene: 4. The CDR3 region has the DNA TGTGCCAGCAGTGAAGTACTAGCGGGAGTTGGCACAGATACGCAGTATTTT. Its protein is CASSEVLAGVGTDTQYF.

V and J are TRBV5-4 and TRBJ1-2, with TRBD1 matching 8 bases. Germline CDR1 SGHNT, CDR2 YYREEE (reference sequence). This CDR3 spans 15 amino acids. The trim removed 5 bases at V and 6 bases at J, leaving 12 bases unmatched. The CDR3 coding sequence is TGTGCCAGCAGTCGTCCCGGGACAGGAGATAATGGCTACACCTTC. Translated, it gives CASSRPGTGDNGYTF. Together with reference TRBV5-4 and TRBJ1-2, the CDR3 gives the full variable domain: ETGVTQSPTHLIKTRGQQVTLRCSSQSGHNTVSWYQQALGQGPQFIFQYYREEENGRGNFPPRFSGLQFPNYSSELNVNALELDDSALYLCASSRPGTGDNGYTFGSGTRLTVV.